Shown below are 25 T cell receptor beta chains from a single sample sequenced in a study of OX40 agonist ivuxolimab in advanced cancers. Assay: immunoSEQ multiplex PCR; the TCRdb copy retains only in-frame clones and omits some. This table has some 35,000 clones, approximately 82% appearing once. The sample was CD4+ or CD8+ T cells sorted from blood, taken in a trial of the OX40 agonist ivuxolimab. The receptors originated from an adult with an advanced solid tumor such as melanoma, head and neck, liver or kidney cancer.

This clone came up once. The rearrangement uses TRBV2 and TRBJ2-1; TRBD2 matches 11 bases. CDR3 length equals 14 residues. The V and J ends lost 10 bases and 7 bases, in that order; junction bases with no gene match: 9. Germline-derived CDR1 and CDR2 are SNHLY and FYNNEI. CDR3 coding DNA: TGTGCCATTAGCGGGAGGGCCAATTTGAATGAGCAGTTCTTC. Translation gives CAISGRANLNEQFF.

There are a few counts of this clone. The rearrangement links TRBV4-1 to TRBJ2-7, with D perhaps TRBD1 (6 bases). CDR1 and CDR2 (germline): MGHRA, YSYEKL. V lost 1 base and J lost 4, with 14 bases in between. The CDR3 covers 15 residues. CDR3 nucleotide sequence: TGCGCCAGCAGCCAAGCCGAGGACAGACTTTACGAGCAGTACTTC. It yields the protein CASSQAEDRLYEQYF.

This chain joins TRBV7-3 and TRBJ2-1; a weak D match, TRBD1 (6 bases). The ends were cut back, 3 bases at V and 4 bases at J, with 13 bases in the middle. Germline CDR1 and CDR2: SGHTA and FQGTGA. The CDR3 has 15 residues. CDR3 residues: CASSLGQAVYNEQFF. The CDR3 nucleotides read TGTGCCAGCAGCTTGGGACAAGCGGTATACAATGAGCAGTTCTTC.

The CDR3, as DNA: TGTGCCAGCAGCAAAGACCCTCCAGGCTACGGAAACACCATATATTTT. Protein sequence: CASSKDPPGYGNTIYF. The chain recombines TRBV5-4 with TRBJ1-3; unclear D gene. This CDR3 has 16 residues. Per the germline V gene, CDR1 is SGHNT and CDR2 is YYREEE (reference sequence). V lost 4 bases and J 4 bases, leaving 18 bases between the germline ends. The full variable domain, rest sourced from reference TRBV5-4 and TRBJ1-3, is ETGVTQSPTHLIKTRGQQVTLRCSSQSGHNTVSWYQQALGQGPQFIFQYYREEENGRGNFPPRFSGLQFPNYSSELNVNALELDDSALYLCASSKDPPGYGNTIYFGEGSWLTVV.

The rearrangement joins TRBV6-6 to TRBJ1-2; 8 bases align to TRBD1. The CDR3 contains 13 residues. V lost 2 bases and J lost 4; bases outside the gene matches: 0. Per the germline V gene, CDR1 is MNHNY and CDR2 is SVGAGI (reference sequence). CDR3 sequence (DNA): TGTGCCAGCAGTTACGACAGGGGCTATGGCTACACCTTC. Encoded protein: CASSYDRGYGYTF.

V gene TRBV28 combines with J gene TRBJ2-2; no clear D. V was cut by 3 bases and J by 5 bases, with 22 bases left in between. The CDR3 sequence is 18 residues long. The germline CDR1 and CDR2 sequences are MDHEN and SYDVKM. The CDR3 DNA is TGTGCCAGCAGTTTGTCATCCCTAACGGGTCGTCTAACCGGGGAGCTGTTTTTT. Translating it yields CASSLSSLTGRLTGELFF.

This clone appeared a few times. This rearrangement joins TRBV7-8 to TRBJ1-2; possibly TRBD1 for D (6 bases). Trimming took off 4 bases at V and 7 bases at J, with 28 bases between the two ends. From germline, CDR1 is SGHVS and CDR2 FQNEAQ. The CDR3 covers 18 residues. This CDR3 is CASSSDFRLGQKEGGYTF. The CDR3 DNA follows: TGTGCCAGCAGCTCCGATTTTAGGCTCGGACAGAAGGAGGGTGGCTACACCTTC.

This clone was seen a handful of times. V usage is TRBV4-1 and J usage is TRBJ2-7; D unclear. There are 13 residues in the CDR3. Trimming stripped 4 bases from V and 3 bases from J, with 10 bases between. The V gene's germline CDR1 is MGHRA and CDR2 YSYEKL. Written as DNA, the CDR3 is TGCGCCAGCAGCCTGCAGACGGACTACGAGCAGTACTTC. Its protein product is CASSLQTDYEQYF.

The chain has TRBV2 and TRBJ2-3; 8 positions agree with TRBD1. CDR1 is SNHLY and CDR2 is FYNNEI in the germline V gene. J gave up 4 bases and V 7 bases, and 10 bases lay outside the gene matches. The CDR3 is 15 residues long. The CDR3 DNA reads as TGTGCCAGCACCCAAAGAGGACAGGGCGCAGATACGCAGTATTTT. This codes for CASTQRGQGADTQYF.

This chain uses TRBV28 with TRBJ2-7; D is ambiguous. V was shortened by 5 bases and J by 0 bases, with 17 bases between the two germline ends. The CDR3 is 16 residues long. CDR1 MDHEN and CDR2 SYDVKM come from the germline V gene. The CDR3, as DNA: TGTGCCAGCAGTCCGAGCCTTGGCAGTAGCTCCTACGAGCAGTACTTC. It codes for CASSPSLGSSSYEQYF. The variable domain in full, with the rest retrieved from reference TRBV28 and TRBJ2-7, is DVKVTQSSRYLVKRTGEKVFLECVQDMDHENMFWYRQDPGLGLRLIYFSYDVKMKEKGDIPEGYSVSREKKERFSLILESASTNQTSMYLCASSPSLGSSSYEQYFGPGTRLTVT.

The chain carries TRBV7-2 and TRBJ2-7, with 9 positions matching TRBD1. CDR1 is SGHTA, CDR2 FQGNSA, per germline. V lost 8 bases, J lost 6 bases, and 11 bases stayed unmatched. This CDR3 contains 14 residues. The CDR3 DNA follows: TGTGCCAGCCAGGGACAGGGTGGAATTCTCGAGCAGTACTTC. Protein: CASQGQGGILEQYF.

The chain uses TRBV19 and TRBJ2-1, with no clear D. The germline V and J ends were trimmed by 0 bases and 0 bases, with 9 bases remaining between them. Germline assignment: CDR1 LNHDA and CDR2 SQIVND (reference sequence). This CDR3 comprises 16 residues. In DNA form, the CDR3 reads TGTGCCAGTAGTATAGATCATCTCAGCTCCTACAATGAGCAGTTCTTC. Translating gives CASSIDHLSSYNEQFF.

The V call is TRBV14, the J call TRBJ1-1; D is undetermined. This CDR3 has 13 amino acids. Trimming removed 3 bases at V and 4 bases at J, with 9 bases between. Germline CDR1 and CDR2: SGHDN and FVKESK. The CDR3 DNA follows: TGTGCCAGCAGCCATCGTCAGCTCACTGAAGCTTTCTTT. This encodes CASSHRQLTEAFF. Together with reference TRBV14 and TRBJ1-1, the CDR3 gives the full variable domain: EAGVTQFPSHSVIEKGQTVTLRCDPISGHDNLYWYRRVMGKEIKFLLHFVKESKQDESGMPNNRFLAERTGGTYSTLKVQPAELEDSGVYFCASSHRQLTEAFFGQGTRLTVV.

The rearrangement links TRBV14 to TRBJ2-3, with a possible D match to TRBD2 (6 bases). Per the germline V gene, CDR1 is SGHDN and CDR2 is FVKESK. V gave up 10 bases and J gave up 5 bases, with 19 bases separating them. This CDR3 spans 14 amino acids. The CDR3 nucleotides read TGTGCCACCAGAAACACGGGAGAAGGAGATACGCAGTATTTT. It encodes CATRNTGEGDTQYF.

The chain employs TRBV7-2 and TRBJ2-5; 8 nucleotides match TRBD1. J lost 5 bases, V lost 5 bases, and 4 bases had no gene match. The CDR3 length is 13 residues. Germline CDR1 and CDR2: SGHTA and FQGNSA. CDR3 sequence (DNA): TGTGCCAGCAGCCGGACAGGGAGGGAGACCCAGTACTTC. The encoded protein is CASSRTGRETQYF.

The chain employs TRBV7-3 and TRBJ2-1; TRBD2 agrees at 7 bases. V shed 5 bases, J shed 5 bases, and the junction held 6 bases outside the gene matches. CDR3 size: 14 residues. CDR1 is SGHTA, CDR2 FQGTGA, per germline. In DNA form, the CDR3 reads TGTGCCAGCAGCCCCGGGGGGTCCAACAATGAGCAGTTCTTC. The encoded protein is CASSPGGSNNEQFF.

This sequence joins TRBV10-3 and TRBJ2-7; D is uncertain. The CDR3 spans 14 residues. Deletions cut 3 bases from V and 0 bases from J, with 9 bases between. Germline V gene sequence: CDR1 ENHRY, CDR2 SYGVKD. CDR3 protein: CAISEGQASYEQYF. CDR3 nucleotide sequence: TGTGCCATCAGTGAAGGGCAGGCCTCCTACGAGCAGTACTTC.

The chain links TRBV7-9 to TRBJ1-3; 8 nucleotides match TRBD1. CDR3 size: 15 residues. Per germline, CDR1 SEHNR and CDR2 FQNEAQ (reference sequence). J gave up 4 bases and V 5 bases, and 7 bases lay outside the gene matches. CDR3: CASSRDTGGGNTIYF. In DNA, the CDR3 is TGTGCCAGCAGCAGGGACACAGGGGGAGGAAACACCATATATTTT. Filled out from reference TRBV7-9 and TRBJ1-3, the complete variable domain reads DTGVSQNPRHKITKRGQNVTFRCDPISEHNRLYWYRQTLGQGPEFLTYFQNEAQLEKSRLLSDRFSAERPKGSFSTLEIQRTEQGDSAMYLCASSRDTGGGNTIYFGEGSWLTVV.

The chain couples TRBV28 to TRBJ2-7, with 7 bases fitting TRBD1. Germline lookup yields CDR1 MDHEN and CDR2 SYDVKM. The V gene end was trimmed by 5 bases and the J gene end by 2 bases; junction bases not matched to a gene: 0. The CDR3 extends over 12 amino acids. The CDR3 here is CASSDRAYEQYF. The CDR3 nucleotides are TGTGCCAGCAGTGACAGGGCCTACGAGCAGTACTTC.

V gene TRBV29-1 combines with J gene TRBJ1-2; no reliable D call. The CDR3 is 10 residues long. V lost 4 bases and J 8 bases, leaving 8 bases between the germline ends. Looked up from germline, CDR1 is SQVTM and CDR2 is ANQGSEA. For the CDR3, the DNA is TGCAGCGTTGGTGAGGGCGGCTACACCTTC. Protein: CSVGEGGYTF.

The chain couples TRBV29-1 to TRBJ2-7; TRBD1 agrees at 7 bases. This CDR3 has 13 residues. Germline values: CDR1 SQVTM, CDR2 ANQGSEA. V lost 4 bases, J lost 0 bases, and 3 bases stayed unmatched. The CDR3 is CSVGDSRSYEQYF. The CDR3 DNA is TGCAGCGTTGGGGACAGCCGCTCCTACGAGCAGTACTTC.

CDR3 in DNA: TGTGCCAGTAAAAGGGGCAGGGGCTGGGCGGAGACCCAGTACTTC. Protein sequence: CASKRGRGWAETQYF. This rearrangement joins TRBV19 to TRBJ2-5; TRBD1 might be the D (6 bases). This CDR3 is built from 15 residues. CDR1 is LNHDA and CDR2 is SQIVND in the germline V gene (reference sequence). V shed 7 bases and J shed 5 bases, with 20 bases lying between them.

The chain couples TRBV6-6 to TRBJ2-5; a possible D gene is TRBD1 (6 bases). CDR1 and CDR2 from the germline V gene are MNHNY and SVGAGI (reference sequence). The CDR3 has 14 residues. Trimming removed 2 bases from V and 5 bases from J, with 12 bases in between. DNA for the CDR3: TGTGCCAGCAGTTACGCAACAGGGAGCGAGACCCAGTACTTC. Protein sequence: CASSYATGSETQYF.

The chain has TRBV4-1 and TRBJ1-1; 8 bases agree with TRBD1. V lost 1 base to trimming and J lost 6 bases; unmatched junction nucleotides: 4. Germline V gene data show CDR1 as MGHRA and CDR2 as YSYEKL. The CDR3 has 14 residues. CDR3 amino acids: CASSQVGTGAEAFF. CDR3 nucleotide sequence: TGCGCCAGCAGCCAAGTAGGGACAGGCGCTGAAGCTTTCTTT.

CDR3 loop: CASSLSTGELFF. The CDR3 coding sequence is TGTGCCAGCAGCTTGTCCACCGGGGAGCTGTTTTTT. The chain carries TRBV5-8 and TRBJ2-2; no definite D call. CDR3 size: 12 residues. The germline CDR1 and CDR2 sequences are SGHTS and YDEGEE. Between the trimmed V and J ends, which lost 1 base and 4 bases, there was a span of 2 bases.